This T cell receptor beta chain was profiled in a study of human T cells and chemical hapten exposure. Study-wide context: Subjects had 2% DPC placed on about 2 cm by about 2 cm of upper inner arm skin for sensitization. Slight differences in pooled library volume were the main source of varying TCR yields across samples.

As to time point: pre-sensitization, week 0. Stated treatment: therapeutic diphenylcyclopropenone sensitization with weekly scalp DPC. Those who donated were patients with alopecia, 18 to 70 years of age, and suitable for DPC. Study-wide points: The number of TCRs over 1 in 1000 frequency stayed unchanged after DPC.

The CDR3 extends over 13 amino acids. TCRdb passed the RACE reads through MiXCR, listing each CDR3 protein once. The sample yields approximately 38,000 distinct CDR3 sequences, roughly 10% seen once. The sample holds one count of this clonotype. Its specificity is not known. The chain recombines TRBV21-1 with TRBJ2-7; TRBD1 is taken as the D call from the table, unchecked against the DNA. TRBV21-1 is a pseudogene segment. The TCR was taken from a man aged 25 to 40 with alopecia areata. Some clones in this sample may be carry-over from other donors' samples. Sequencing used whole blood, obtained in connection with sensitization to the hapten diphenylcyclopropenone (DPC). Here the CDR3 DNA reads TGTGTCAGCGGCGGGCAGGGGGTGCACGAGCAGTACGTC. Encoded protein: CVSGGQGVHEQYV.